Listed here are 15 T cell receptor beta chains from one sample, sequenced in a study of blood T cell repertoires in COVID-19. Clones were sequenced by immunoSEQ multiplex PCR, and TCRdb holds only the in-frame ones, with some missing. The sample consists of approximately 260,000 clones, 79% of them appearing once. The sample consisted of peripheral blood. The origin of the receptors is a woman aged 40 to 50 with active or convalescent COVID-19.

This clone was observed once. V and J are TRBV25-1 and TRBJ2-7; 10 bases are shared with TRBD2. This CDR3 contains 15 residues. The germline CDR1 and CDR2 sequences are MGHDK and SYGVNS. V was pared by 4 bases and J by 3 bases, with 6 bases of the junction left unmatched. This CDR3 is CASSGSGGAFYEQYF. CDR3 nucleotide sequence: TGTGCCAGCAGTGGAAGCGGGGGGGCCTTCTACGAGCAGTACTTC.

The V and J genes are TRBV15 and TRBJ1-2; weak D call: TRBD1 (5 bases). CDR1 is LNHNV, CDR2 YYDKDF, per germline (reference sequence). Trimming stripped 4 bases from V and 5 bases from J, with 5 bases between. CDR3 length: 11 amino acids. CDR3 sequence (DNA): TGTGCCACCAGCAACAGGTATGGCTACACCTTC. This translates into CATSNRYGYTF.

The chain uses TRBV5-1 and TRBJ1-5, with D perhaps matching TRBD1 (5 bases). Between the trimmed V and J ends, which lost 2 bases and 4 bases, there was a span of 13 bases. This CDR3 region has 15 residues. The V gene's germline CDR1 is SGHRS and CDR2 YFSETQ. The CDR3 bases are TGCGCCAGCAGCTTACTTCCGGGGGAAAATCAGCCCCAGCATTTT. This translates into CASSLLPGENQPQHF.

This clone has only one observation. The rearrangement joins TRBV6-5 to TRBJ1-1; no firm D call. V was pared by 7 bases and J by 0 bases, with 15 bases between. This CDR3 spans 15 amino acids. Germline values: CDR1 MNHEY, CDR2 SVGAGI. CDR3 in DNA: TGTGCCAGCACTACCAATGTGGGCATGAACACTGAAGCTTTCTTT. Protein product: CASTTNVGMNTEAFF.

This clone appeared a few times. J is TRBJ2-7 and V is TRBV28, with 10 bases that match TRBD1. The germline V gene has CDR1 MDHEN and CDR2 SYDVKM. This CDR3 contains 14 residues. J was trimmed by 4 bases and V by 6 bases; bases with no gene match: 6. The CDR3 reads CASRTGQGWYEQYF. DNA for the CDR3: TGTGCCAGCAGAACGGGACAGGGGTGGTACGAGCAGTACTTC.

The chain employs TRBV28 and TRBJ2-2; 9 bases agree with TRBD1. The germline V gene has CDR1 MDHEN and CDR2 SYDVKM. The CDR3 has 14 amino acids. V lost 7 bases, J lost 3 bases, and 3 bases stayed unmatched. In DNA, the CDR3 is TGTGCCAGCACCCGGGACAGGGACACCGGGGAGCTGTTTTTT. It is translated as CASTRDRDTGELFF.

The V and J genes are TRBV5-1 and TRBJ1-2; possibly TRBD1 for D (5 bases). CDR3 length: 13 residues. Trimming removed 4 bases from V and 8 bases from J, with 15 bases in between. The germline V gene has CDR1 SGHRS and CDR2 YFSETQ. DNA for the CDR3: TGCGCCAGCAGCATTGCGGCAGGGAAAGGCTACACCTTC. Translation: CASSIAAGKGYTF.

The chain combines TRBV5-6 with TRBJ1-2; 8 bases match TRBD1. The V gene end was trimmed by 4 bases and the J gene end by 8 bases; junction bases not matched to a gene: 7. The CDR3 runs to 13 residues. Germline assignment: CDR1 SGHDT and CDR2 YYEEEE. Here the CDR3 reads CASSPDRGRGYTF. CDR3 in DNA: TGTGCCAGCAGCCCCGACAGGGGTAGGGGCTACACCTTC.

The DNA of the CDR3 is TGTGCCAGCAGGGTCCTGGGCCCCATCGGTGAAGCTTTCTTT. Translation: CASRVLGPIGEAFF. The chain combines TRBV28 with TRBJ1-1; no definite D call. This CDR3 comprises 14 residues. The V gene lost 6 bases and the J gene lost 7 bases, with 18 bases spanning the gap. CDR1 and CDR2 from the germline V gene are MDHEN and SYDVKM.

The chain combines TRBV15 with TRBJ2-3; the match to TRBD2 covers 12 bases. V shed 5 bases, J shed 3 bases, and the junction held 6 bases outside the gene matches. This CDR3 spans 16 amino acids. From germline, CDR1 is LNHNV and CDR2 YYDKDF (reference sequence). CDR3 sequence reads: CATSHPLAGGTDTQYF. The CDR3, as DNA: TGTGCCACCAGCCACCCACTAGCGGGGGGAACAGATACGCAGTATTTT.

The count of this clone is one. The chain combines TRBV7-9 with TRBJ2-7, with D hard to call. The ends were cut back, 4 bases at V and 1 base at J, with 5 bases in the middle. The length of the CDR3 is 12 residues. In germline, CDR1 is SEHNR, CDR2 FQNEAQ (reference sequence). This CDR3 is CASSYESYEQYV. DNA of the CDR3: TGTGCCAGCAGCTACGAGTCCTACGAGCAGTACGTC.

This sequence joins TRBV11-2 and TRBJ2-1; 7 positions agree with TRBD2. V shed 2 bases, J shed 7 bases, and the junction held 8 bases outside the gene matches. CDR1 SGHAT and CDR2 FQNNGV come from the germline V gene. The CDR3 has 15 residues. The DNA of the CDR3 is TGTGCCAGCAGCTTAACGGGGGAGGGTAGGAATGAGCAGTTCTTC. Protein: CASSLTGEGRNEQFF.

As DNA, the CDR3 is TGTGCCTGGAGTGATGTGACAGGGGGGACTGAAGCTTTCTTT. Protein sequence: CAWSDVTGGTEAFF. The chain is built from TRBV30 and TRBJ1-1, with 9 bases aligning to TRBD1. CDR3 length: 14 amino acids. The V gene end was trimmed by 1 base and the J gene end by 5 bases; junction bases not matched to a gene: 5. Germline CDR1 GTSNPN, CDR2 SVGIG (reference sequence).

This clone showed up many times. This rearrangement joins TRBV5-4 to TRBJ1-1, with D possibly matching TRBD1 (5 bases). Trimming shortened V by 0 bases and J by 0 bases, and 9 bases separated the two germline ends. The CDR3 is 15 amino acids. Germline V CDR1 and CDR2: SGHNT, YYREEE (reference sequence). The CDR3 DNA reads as TGTGCCAGCAGCTTGGTGACAGCCATGAACACTGAAGCTTTCTTT. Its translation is CASSLVTAMNTEAFF. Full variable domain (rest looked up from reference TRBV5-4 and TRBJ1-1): ETGVTQSPTHLIKTRGQQVTLRCSSQSGHNTVSWYQQALGQGPQFIFQYYREEENGRGNFPPRFSGLQFPNYSSELNVNALELDDSALYLCASSLVTAMNTEAFFGQGTRLTVV.

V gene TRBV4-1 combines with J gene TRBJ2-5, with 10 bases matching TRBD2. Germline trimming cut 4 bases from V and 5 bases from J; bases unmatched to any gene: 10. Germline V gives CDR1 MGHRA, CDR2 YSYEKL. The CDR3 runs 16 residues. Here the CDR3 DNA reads TGCGCCAGCAGCCGTCTCAGCGGGGGGGCCGGGGAGACCCAGTACTTC. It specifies CASSRLSGGAGETQYF.